This T cell receptor beta chain stems from a study of cytomegalovirus exposure and HLA in healthy donors. PCR amplification relied on 60 Vbeta primers (plus 13 Jbeta primers). Sequencing was performed with immunoSEQ multiplex PCR; in TCRdb, only in-frame clones are kept and a portion is missing. Here the sample spans approximately 100,000 clones, under 80% being singletons. The sequence was obtained from a young woman in good health and CMV-seropositive. The specimen sequenced was PBMCs.

CDR3 DNA: TGTGCCAGCAGGGGGGCAGCGGGACCAACCGGGGAGCTGTTTTTT. Translated, it gives CASRGAAGPTGELFF. The chain has TRBV27 and TRBJ2-2; tentatively, D is TRBD2 (7 bases). Germline loops: CDR1 MNHEY, CDR2 SMNVEV (reference sequence). V was clipped by 6 bases and J by 5 bases, with 16 bases between them. The CDR3 loop spans 15 amino acids.